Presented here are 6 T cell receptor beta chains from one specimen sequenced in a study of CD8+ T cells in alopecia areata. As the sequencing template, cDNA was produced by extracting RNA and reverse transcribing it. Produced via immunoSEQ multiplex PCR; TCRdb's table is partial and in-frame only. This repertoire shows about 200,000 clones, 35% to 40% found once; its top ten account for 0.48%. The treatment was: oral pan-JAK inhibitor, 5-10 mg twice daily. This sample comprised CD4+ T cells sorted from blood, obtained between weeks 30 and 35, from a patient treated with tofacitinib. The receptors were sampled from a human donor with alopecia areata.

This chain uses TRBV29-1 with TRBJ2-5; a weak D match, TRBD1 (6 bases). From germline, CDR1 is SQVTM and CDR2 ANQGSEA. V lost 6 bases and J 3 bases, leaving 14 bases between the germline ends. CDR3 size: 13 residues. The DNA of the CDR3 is TGCAGCGTCCGTCAGGGGTTTGAAGAGACCCAGTACTTC. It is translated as CSVRQGFEETQYF.

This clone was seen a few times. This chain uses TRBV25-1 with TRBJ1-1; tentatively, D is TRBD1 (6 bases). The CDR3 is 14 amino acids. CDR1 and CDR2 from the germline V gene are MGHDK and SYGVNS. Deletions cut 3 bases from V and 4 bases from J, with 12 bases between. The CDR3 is CASSESGGSTEAFF. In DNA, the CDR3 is TGTGCCAGCAGTGAGTCGGGGGGCTCCACTGAAGCTTTCTTT.

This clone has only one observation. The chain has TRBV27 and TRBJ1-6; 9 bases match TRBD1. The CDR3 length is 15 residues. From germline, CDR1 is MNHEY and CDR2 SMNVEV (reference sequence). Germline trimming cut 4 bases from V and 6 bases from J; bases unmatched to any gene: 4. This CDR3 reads CASSSGTGLNSPLHF. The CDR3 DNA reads TGTGCCAGCAGTTCTGGGACAGGGCTTAATTCACCCCTCCACTTT.

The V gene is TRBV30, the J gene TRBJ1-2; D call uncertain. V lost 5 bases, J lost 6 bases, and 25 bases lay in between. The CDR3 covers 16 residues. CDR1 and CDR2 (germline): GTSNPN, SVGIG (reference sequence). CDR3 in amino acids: CAWFKGRSGRGHGYTF. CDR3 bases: TGTGCCTGGTTTAAGGGCAGGTCGGGAAGAGGTCATGGCTACACCTTC.

CDR3 bases: TGTGCCAGCAGCCCCCAAGGTGATAGGGTTGGCTATGGCTACACCTTC. Its translation: CASSPQGDRVGYGYTF. V gene TRBV11-2 combines with J gene TRBJ1-2; D remains unclear. Germline V gene lookup returns CDR1 SGHAT and CDR2 FQNNGV. The CDR3 length is 16 residues. V lost 5 bases and J lost 4, with 20 bases in between.

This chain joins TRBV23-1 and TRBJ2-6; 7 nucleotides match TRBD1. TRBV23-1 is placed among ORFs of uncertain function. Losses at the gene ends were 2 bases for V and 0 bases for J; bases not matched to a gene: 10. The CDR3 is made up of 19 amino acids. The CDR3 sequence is CASSQMTGKGASGANVLTF. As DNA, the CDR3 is TGCGCCAGCAGTCAAATGACAGGGAAGGGGGCCTCTGGGGCCAACGTCCTGACTTTC.